The present T cell receptor beta chain was sequenced within a study of blood T cell repertoires in COVID-19 (dated by TCRdb to the early 2020s). For the wider study: Samples covering the acute and convalescent phases of COVID-19 were provided by collaborators in the United States, Italy and Spain. The prospective study material was composed of cDNA or gDNA derived from T cells, B-cell-depleted T cells, or PBMCs. Subjects who had been exposed to COVID-19, were actively infected with it, or had recovered from it provided the deeply sampled blood TCRbeta repertoires that made up the dataset. A freely available public database, intended as a resource for researchers studying the immune response to SARS-CoV-2, is where the repertoires were released. The samples were drawn from two sources: the first 160 participants of the ongoing ImmuneRACE study, and some 1,300 subjects contributed by 6 global collaborators. The sample metadata nearly always contained a de-identified subject ID, COVID-19 status, age in years and sex. Where available, HLA class I and class II types were taken from metadata supplied by the sample provider and were not determined by assay-based typing.

The immunoSEQ Assay, a bias-controlled multiplex PCR, was used to amplify TCRbeta CDR3 regions from genomic DNA. Per the original workflow: Within the assay, amplification of reference gene primers was used to estimate how many nucleated cells each sample contained. To quantify the absolute abundance of each unique TCRbeta CDR3 rearrangement, sequence reads were collapsed and filtered. For each sample, productive Simpson clonality was calculated as the square root of Simpson's diversity index over productive rearrangements. The immuneACCESS repertoire file appears here via TCRdb, limited to in-frame rearrangements. These files lack a portion of the clones; in checked studies, under half of the deficit traces to unresolved V genes, and the cause of the others is not known. V and J calls and clone size follow that table, whereas D and trimming were derived from the DNA. The table for this sample lists under 30,000 clones; around 94% of them were counted only once. The ten top clones hold 3.5% to 4.5% of the sample.

As encoded in the germline V gene, CDR1 is MGHDK while CDR2 is SYGVNS. The junction carries 14 bases between V and J, which are trimmed by 6 bases and 4 bases respectively. The CDR3, from cysteine to phenylalanine, totals 14 residues. Kept here is only the CDR3 DNA, which spans 42 bases and is read in frame from base 1. General study outcomes and caveats: The amount of clinical and demographic metadata varied by source and participant and was provided uncurated.

Of note for this clone: The antigen it binds to is not known. One base away there is no much larger clone; base qualities are not given.

Collaborating institutions collected whole blood in K2EDTA tubes following their own protocols. Collaborator samples were shipped for TCRbeta analysis as frozen whole blood, isolated PBMCs, or DNA extracted from either sample type. The TCR was taken from a woman aged 50 to 60 with active COVID-19. Sequencing input: peripheral blood. The rearrangement combines TRBV25-1 with TRBJ2-3, with TRBD1 as a weak D call on 7 bases. The DNA sequence follows: TGTGCCAGCAGCCGAGACAGGGAGGCAGATACGCAGTATTTT. Translated, this is CASSRDREADTQYF.